The 21 T cell receptor beta chains presented below share a single source sample, sequenced in a study of regulatory and conventional T cells in RAG deficiency. Assay: immunoSEQ multiplex PCR; the TCRdb copy retains only in-frame clones and omits some. The table lists 34,000 or so clones, approximately 89% of them singletons, with about an eighth in the top ten. These same records also appear under a second study, on regulatory T cells. Turning to that study: The PCR used 52 TRBV and 13 TRBJ primers.

The specimen was CD8+ T cells sorted from blood. Receptors originate from a human donor in good health.

The V call is TRBV29-1, the J call TRBJ2-7; D gene ambiguous. V was clipped by 5 bases and J by 0 bases, with 11 bases between them. Germline loops: CDR1 SQVTM, CDR2 ANQGSEA. The CDR3 has 13 amino acids. The CDR3: CSVNADISYEQYF. CDR3 nucleotides: TGCAGCGTTAACGCCGACATCTCCTACGAGCAGTACTTC.

The CDR3: CASSVEPASNGVEQYF. The DNA for the CDR3 is TGTGCCAGCAGCGTAGAACCGGCCAGTAATGGGGTGGAGCAGTACTTC. The V call is TRBV9, the J call TRBJ2-7; D remains unclear. This CDR3 has 16 residues. V lost 0 bases and J lost 7, with 20 bases in between. Germline values: CDR1 SGDLS, CDR2 YYNGEE.

The rearrangement joins TRBV28 to TRBJ1-1, with a possible D match to TRBD1 (5 bases). CDR3 length: 15 residues. Trimming removed 6 bases from V and 2 bases from J, with 16 bases in between. Germline CDR1 is MDHEN and CDR2 is SYDVKM. The CDR3 sequence is CASSGGTAGNTEAFF. CDR3 sequence (DNA): TGTGCCAGCAGCGGAGGGACGGCCGGCAACACTGAAGCTTTCTTT.

The gene calls are TRBV5-1 and TRBJ1-2; no reliable D call. V dropped 5 bases and J dropped 7 bases, with 12 bases sitting between them. The CDR3 has 12 residues. Germline CDR1 reads SGHRS; CDR2 reads YFSETQ. CDR3 sequence (DNA): TGCGCCAGCAGTAATGCTCCTTTTGGCTACACCTTC. This gives the protein CASSNAPFGYTF.

The chain has TRBV7-6 and TRBJ2-7; 8 bases map to TRBD2. There are 15 residues in the CDR3. The V gene's germline CDR1 is SGHVS and CDR2 FNYEAQ. Trimming at V came to 0 bases and at J to 6 bases, leaving 7 bases not matched to a gene. CDR3 DNA sequence: TGTGCCAGCAGCTTAGCGCCGGGACTAGTAGGCGAGCAGTACTTC. Translating it yields CASSLAPGLVGEQYF.

The V call is TRBV30, the J call TRBJ2-2; 11 positions match TRBD1. This CDR3 comprises 16 residues. The germline gives CDR1 GTSNPN, CDR2 SVGIG (reference sequence). The V segment lost 2 bases and the J segment 3 bases; nucleotides outside the gene matches: 5. CDR3 sequence (DNA): TGTGCCTGGAGTCAACCGGGACAGGGGGACACCGGGGAGCTGTTTTTT. Protein product: CAWSQPGQGDTGELFF.

The chain employs TRBV5-1 and TRBJ2-7; D gene ambiguous. Germline loops: CDR1 SGHRS, CDR2 YFSETQ. CDR3 length: 13 residues. Deletions cut 0 bases from V and 5 bases from J, with 9 bases between. This chain's CDR3 is CASSLVADHEQYF. In DNA, the CDR3 is TGCGCCAGCAGCTTGGTGGCCGACCACGAGCAGTACTTC.

The rearrangement joins TRBV6-1 to TRBJ2-5; the match to TRBD2 covers 8 bases. V trimming: 6 bases; J trimming: 4 bases; junction bases outside the gene matches: 7. The germline V gene encodes CDR1 MNHNS and CDR2 SASEGT. The CDR3 has 14 residues. The CDR3 bases are TGTGCCAGCAGACTCGGCGGGGGGCCAGAGACCCAGTACTTC. This gives the protein CASRLGGGPETQYF.

V usage is TRBV28 and J usage is TRBJ2-7, with no clear D. Germline CDR1 MDHEN, CDR2 SYDVKM. CDR3 length equals 12 residues. V was pared by 5 bases and J by 4 bases, with 9 bases between. CDR3 DNA: TGTGCCAGCAGTCACCAAGAGTACGAGCAGTACTTC. This gives the protein CASSHQEYEQYF.

In regard to this clone: The junction departs from germline at one end; a sequencing error may be responsible. This chain connects TRBV30 to TRBJ1-2; a weak D match, TRBD1 (5 bases). CDR3 length: 14 residues. Per the germline V gene, CDR1 is GTSNPN and CDR2 is SVGIG (reference sequence). The CDR3 loop is CAWSVRASDGPKFF. CDR3 nucleotide sequence: TGTGCCTGGAGTGTCAGGGCCAGCGATGGTCCCAAATTCTTC.

This clone has a single count. This chain connects TRBV7-9 to TRBJ2-3; 10 bases are shared with TRBD1. The J segment lost 6 bases and the V segment lost 6 bases, leaving 6 bases of the junction unmatched. Germline values: CDR1 SEHNR, CDR2 FQNEAQ (reference sequence). The CDR3 extends over 14 amino acids. CDR3 protein: CASSSGQGRDTQYF. DNA for the CDR3: TGTGCCAGCAGTTCGGGACAGGGGAGGGATACGCAGTATTTT.

The rearrangement joins TRBV5-5 to TRBJ1-1; tentatively, D is TRBD1 (5 bases). The CDR3 is made up of 13 amino acids. Germline CDR1 SGHKS, CDR2 YYEKEE (reference sequence). The V gene lost 3 bases and the J gene lost 5 bases, with 11 bases spanning the gap. The CDR3 DNA sequence: TGTGCCAGCAGCTACGGGGGATGGACTGAAGCTTTCTTT. Protein: CASSYGGWTEAFF. The entire variable domain, with the rest obtained from reference TRBV5-5 and TRBJ1-1, is as follows: DAGVTQSPTHLIKTRGQQVTLRCSPISGHKSVSWYQQVLGQGPQFIFQYYEKEERGRGNFPDRFSARQFPNYSSELNVNALLLGDSALYLCASSYGGWTEAFFGQGTRLTVV.

CDR3 region: CASSTSGTVETQYF. In DNA, the CDR3 is TGCGCCAGCAGCACCTCCGGGACAGTCGAGACCCAGTACTTC. This chain joins TRBV5-1 and TRBJ2-5; the match to TRBD1 covers 7 bases. Germline V gene lookup returns CDR1 SGHRS and CDR2 YFSETQ. V gave up 4 bases and J gave up 5 bases; unmatched junction bases: 8. This CDR3 comprises 14 residues.

This chain connects TRBV6-5 to TRBJ1-1; unclear D gene. CDR1 and CDR2 from the germline V gene are MNHEY and SVGAGI. The V gene lost 8 bases and the J gene lost 0 bases, with 13 bases spanning the gap. The CDR3 totals 14 residues. CDR3 loop: CASEGGWMNTEAFF. CDR3 in DNA: TGTGCCAGCGAGGGAGGGTGGATGAACACTGAAGCTTTCTTT.

The chain uses TRBV9 and TRBJ2-5; D gene uncertain. V was pared by 1 base and J by 2 bases, with 6 bases between. CDR1 SGDLS and CDR2 YYNGEE come from the germline V gene. CDR3 length: 13 residues. CDR3 region: CASSVLDQETQYF. CDR3 nucleotides: TGTGCCAGCAGCGTACTAGATCAAGAGACCCAGTACTTC.

The count of this clone is one. The V call is TRBV28, the J call TRBJ2-1, with 8 bases matching TRBD1. The CDR3 length is 15 residues. V shed 6 bases, J shed 7 bases, and the junction held 11 bases outside the gene matches. Germline V gene data show CDR1 as MDHEN and CDR2 as SYDVKM. The CDR3 nucleotides are TGTGCCAGCAGGTCCGCCCACAGGGGGAAGAATGAGCAGTTCTTC. This translates into CASRSAHRGKNEQFF.

CDR3 loop: CASRAGRAITYEQYF. The CDR3 nucleotides read TGTGCCAGCAGGGCCGGGAGAGCAATCACCTACGAGCAGTACTTC. V is TRBV6-1 and J is TRBJ2-7; TRBD2 might be the D (6 bases). Trimming removed 6 bases at V and 2 bases at J, with 17 bases between. Germline loops: CDR1 MNHNS, CDR2 SASEGT. The CDR3 contains 15 residues.

The rearrangement links TRBV30 to TRBJ1-6, with 10 nucleotides matching TRBD1. CDR1 and CDR2 (germline): GTSNPN, SVGIG (reference sequence). V lost 5 bases to trimming and J lost 7 bases; unmatched junction nucleotides: 2. The CDR3 spans 13 residues. This CDR3 reads CAWDRGRNSPLHF. The DNA of the CDR3 is TGTGCCTGGGACAGGGGGCGAAATTCACCCCTCCACTTT. The entire variable domain, with the rest obtained from reference TRBV30 and TRBJ1-6, is as follows: SQTIHQWPATLVQPVGSPLSLECTVEGTSNPNLYWYRQAAGRGLQLLFYSVGIGQISSEVPQNLSASRPQDRQFILSSKKLLLSDSGFYLCAWDRGRNSPLHFGNGTRLTVT.

The V and J genes are TRBV6-1 and TRBJ2-5; the match to TRBD1 covers 9 bases. The last part of the DNA fits TRBJ2-7 better; the J call may be wrong. This CDR3 comprises 13 residues. Germline assignment: CDR1 MNHNS and CDR2 SASEGT. CDR3 coding DNA: TGTGCCAGCAGTGGGACAGGGGTTGACGAGCAGTACTTC. This translates into CASSGTGVDEQYF.

The chain links TRBV6-5 to TRBJ1-1; TRBD1 matches 7 bases. V was pared by 4 bases and J by 1 base, with 6 bases of the junction left unmatched. This CDR3 contains 15 residues. Per the germline V gene, CDR1 is MNHEY and CDR2 is SVGAGI. This CDR3 reads CASSLSRGRNTEAFF. Written as DNA, the CDR3 is TGTGCCAGCAGTTTGTCCAGGGGGAGGAACACTGAAGCTTTCTTT.

V usage is TRBV5-8 and J usage is TRBJ1-4; D perhaps matches TRBD1 (6 bases). Germline-derived CDR1 and CDR2 are SGHTS and YDEGEE. The CDR3 totals 15 residues. V lost 1 base and J 4 bases, leaving 11 bases between the germline ends. The CDR3: CASSLSGEFNEKLFF. CDR3 nucleotide sequence: TGTGCCAGCAGCTTGTCAGGGGAGTTTAATGAAAAACTGTTTTTT. Full variable domain (rest looked up from reference TRBV5-8 and TRBJ1-4): EAGVTQSPTHLIKTRGQQATLRCSPISGHTSVYWYQQALGLGLQFLLWYDEGEERNRGNFPPRFSGRQFPNYSSELNVNALELEDSALYLCASSLSGEFNEKLFFGSGTQLSVL.